This passage covers 12 T cell receptor beta chains from one sample sequenced in a study of T-cell memory formation after mild COVID-19. TCRdb reprocessed the 5' RACE reads via MiXCR and lists one record per CDR3 protein. In the table there are around 130,000 distinct CDR3 sequences, more than 15% of which are singletons. Source material: PBMCs or a T cell subset sorted from them (not recorded which). The receptor set was obtained from a man between 18 and 35 years old who had mild COVID-19 (a few samples of this study predate the infection). Cell type and time point are not known.

The sample holds many counts of this clonotype. Mismatch with germline at one junction end may stem from a read error. The gene calls are TRBV3-1 and TRBJ1-6; no reliable D call. This CDR3 region has 14 residues. CDR1 LGHDT and CDR2 YNNKEL come from the germline V gene (reference sequence). The CDR3 region has the DNA TGTGCCAGCAGCCTTACATCCTCTAATTCACCCCTCCACTTT. Amino acid sequence: CASSLTSSNSPLHF. Complete variable domain (other parts from reference TRBV3-1 and TRBJ1-6): DTAVSQTPKYLVTQMGNDKSIKCEQNLGHDTMYWYKQDSKKFLKIMFSYNNKELIINETVPNRFSPKSPDKAHLNLHINSLELGDSAVYFCASSLTSSNSPLHFGNGTRLTVT.

In its sample, this clonotype was seen many times. In nucleotides, the CDR3 is TGTGCCAGCAGTTATGGCGGGGAGAACACCGGGGAGCTGTTTTTT. Protein: CASSYGGENTGELFF. The chain employs TRBV6-5 and TRBJ2-2; D possibly corresponds to TRBD2 (6 bases). This CDR3 region has 15 residues. The V and J ends lost 3 bases and 1 base respectively, with 9 bases between them. Germline CDR1 MNHEY, CDR2 SVGAGI.

The rearrangement links TRBV6-6 to TRBJ2-3; D uncertain. This CDR3 region has 13 residues. Per germline, CDR1 MNHNY and CDR2 SVGAGI (reference sequence). V was trimmed by 5 bases and J by 4 bases, leaving 10 bases between them. CDR3 residues: CASSEPVADTQYF. Here the CDR3 DNA reads TGTGCCAGCAGTGAACCGGTTGCAGATACGCAGTATTTT.

The rearrangement uses TRBV6-5 and TRBJ2-2; tentative D call: TRBD1 (6 bases). Per the germline V gene, CDR1 is MNHEY and CDR2 is SVGAGI. The CDR3 is 14 amino acids. The V and J ends lost 6 bases and 7 bases respectively, with 15 bases between them. The CDR3 DNA sequence: TGTGCCAGCAGAAAACAGGGTTGGGGCGGGGAGCTGTTTTTT. Protein sequence: CASRKQGWGGELFF.

V and J are TRBV19 and TRBJ1-3; D gene uncertain. Germline CDR1 LNHDA, CDR2 SQIVND (reference sequence). CDR3 size: 17 residues. Trimming cost V 4 bases and J 4 bases, with 20 bases left between them. Written as DNA, the CDR3 is TGTGCCAGTAGTACCCTATTTCCCACGAGGAGGGGAAACACCATATATTTT. Translation: CASSTLFPTRRGNTIYF.

There are many counts of this clonotype. The chain is built from TRBV29-1 and TRBJ1-5; D unclear. The CDR3 has 15 residues. Germline loops: CDR1 SQVTM, CDR2 ANQGSEA. The V gene lost 4 bases and the J gene lost 2 bases, with 15 bases spanning the gap. The CDR3 DNA sequence: TGCAGCGTTGCGGACGGTCTAATTGGCAATCAGCCCCAGCATTTT. Translation: CSVADGLIGNQPQHF.

J is TRBJ2-3 and V is TRBV4-2; 12 bases line up with TRBD2. The V gene's germline CDR1 is LGHNA and CDR2 YNFKEQ. The CDR3 extends over 16 amino acids. The V segment lost 0 bases and the J segment 5 bases; nucleotides outside the gene matches: 3. The CDR3 DNA is TGTGCCAGCAGCCAAGAACTAGCGGGGGGTGTAGATACGCAGTATTTT. Translation gives CASSQELAGGVDTQYF.

The genes are TRBV6-5 and TRBJ1-4; D unclear. Trimming took 2 bases from V and 6 from J, leaving 10 bases between them. CDR1 and CDR2 from the germline V gene are MNHEY and SVGAGI. This CDR3 region has 14 residues. CDR3 sequence: CASSYQLRDEKLFF. In DNA, the CDR3 is TGTGCCAGCAGTTACCAGCTTAGAGATGAAAAACTGTTTTTT.

This sequence joins TRBV12-3 or TRBV12-4 and TRBJ2-7, with D perhaps matching TRBD1 or TRBD2 (5 bases each). The V end was cut by 4 bases, the J end by 5 bases, with 15 bases between. CDR3 length equals 14 residues. In DNA form, the CDR3 reads TGTGCCAGCAGTTCCCGGGACGGGTCCCACGAGCAGTACTTC. Protein product: CASSSRDGSHEQYF.

The V gene is TRBV4-1, the J gene TRBJ2-5; D perhaps matches TRBD2 (6 bases). This CDR3 has 15 amino acids. Deletions cut 3 bases from V and 5 bases from J, with 16 bases between. CDR1 and CDR2 (germline): MGHRA, YSYEKL. CDR3 DNA: TGCGCCAGCAGCCACCGGAATGAGGGAGGCGAGACCCAGTACTTC. Protein product: CASSHRNEGGETQYF.

The chain joins TRBV6-2 or TRBV6-3 to TRBJ2-7; D remains ambiguous. Trimming shortened V by 4 bases and J by 2 bases, and 6 bases separated the two germline ends. Germline V lookup: CDR1 MNHEY, CDR2 SVGEGT. The CDR3 length is 12 residues. The CDR3 DNA reads TGTGCCAGCAGTTCCCCACCCTACGAGCAGTACGTC. Amino acid sequence: CASSSPPYEQYV.

This clonotype was recorded a few times. This rearrangement joins TRBV5-1 to TRBJ1-1; D remains unclear. Germline CDR1 is SGHRS and CDR2 is YFSETQ. The CDR3 runs 15 residues. Trimming took 4 bases from V and 1 from J, leaving 14 bases between them. The CDR3 DNA reads TGCGCCAGCAGCCCCCAAAACTTTCAGAACACTGAAGCTTTCTTT. Protein product: CASSPQNFQNTEAFF.